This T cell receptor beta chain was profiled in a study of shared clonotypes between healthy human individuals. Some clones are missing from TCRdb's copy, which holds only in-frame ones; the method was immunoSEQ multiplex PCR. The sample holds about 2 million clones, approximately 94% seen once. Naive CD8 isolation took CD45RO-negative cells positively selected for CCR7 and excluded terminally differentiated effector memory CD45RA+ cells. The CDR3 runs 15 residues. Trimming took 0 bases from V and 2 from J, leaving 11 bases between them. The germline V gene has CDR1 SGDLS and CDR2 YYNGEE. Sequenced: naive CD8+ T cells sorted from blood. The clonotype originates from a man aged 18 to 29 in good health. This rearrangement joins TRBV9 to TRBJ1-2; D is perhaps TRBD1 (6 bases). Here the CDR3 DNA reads TGTGCCAGCAGCGTAGACGAGGGGGTAAACTATGGCTACACCTTC. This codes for CASSVDEGVNYGYTF.